One and the same sample provided the 32 T cell receptor beta chains below, sequenced in a study. TCRdb re-derived calls from the RT-PCR reads in MiXCR, one entry per CDR3 protein. The profile shows hundreds of thousands of distinct CDR3 sequences, around 14% of them singletons. The source material was memory CD4+ T cells from blood. The receptors were sampled from a female donor in good health, serving as a healthy control.

At least ten counts were recorded for this clonotype. CDR3 loop: CSASGLSSAVVRDNYGYTF. CDR3 bases: TGCAGTGCTAGTGGCCTTAGTTCTGCCGTCGTCAGAGACAACTATGGCTACACCTTC. V gene TRBV20-1 combines with J gene TRBJ1-2; D remains ambiguous. CDR1 and CDR2 (germline): DFQATT, SNEGSKA (reference sequence). This CDR3 comprises 19 residues. With 3 bases removed from V and 2 bases from J, the gap between germline ends came to 28 bases.

This clonotype was counted only a few times. The chain joins TRBV20-1 to TRBJ2-1; 7 nucleotides align to TRBD2. The CDR3 is 16 residues long. The trim removed 0 bases at V and 7 bases at J, leaving 12 bases unmatched. Germline values: CDR1 DFQATT, CDR2 SNEGSKA (reference sequence). This chain's CDR3 is CSARDRRAGSANEQFF. CDR3 DNA: TGCAGTGCTAGAGATCGTAGAGCGGGAAGTGCGAATGAGCAGTTCTTC.

In this sample, this clonotype turned up a few times. CDR3 DNA sequence: TGCAGTGCTAGAGATCTAAAGAATGAGGGGAATGCCAATCAGCCCCAGCATTTT. The encoded protein is CSARDLKNEGNANQPQHF. The chain carries TRBV20-1 and TRBJ1-5; D may be TRBD1 (5 bases). The CDR3 spans 18 residues. Germline values: CDR1 DFQATT, CDR2 SNEGSKA (reference sequence). Between the trimmed V and J ends, which lost 0 bases and 3 bases, there was a span of 21 bases.

This clonotype was counted a few times. The chain combines TRBV6-5 with TRBJ1-1; 7 nucleotides align to TRBD1. V lost 5 bases to trimming and J lost 1 base; unmatched junction nucleotides: 4. This CDR3 spans 14 amino acids. Germline values: CDR1 MNHEY, CDR2 SVGAGI. In DNA form, the CDR3 reads TGTGCCAGCAGTATAACAGGGGCGAACACTGAAGCTTTCTTT. It encodes CASSITGANTEAFF.

Only a few counts were recorded for this clonotype. The chain is built from TRBV3-1 and TRBJ2-7; tentatively, D is TRBD1 or TRBD2 (5 bases each). Germline assignment: CDR1 LGHDT and CDR2 YNNKEL (reference sequence). The length of the CDR3 is 17 residues. The germline V and J ends were trimmed by 0 bases and 2 bases, with 17 bases remaining between them. CDR3 protein: CASSQDSVGVGAYEQYF. CDR3 DNA: TGTGCCAGCAGCCAAGACTCGGTAGGTGTGGGGGCCTACGAGCAGTACTTC.

This clonotype has at least ten counts. The rearrangement joins TRBV20-1 to TRBJ2-7, with D possibly matching TRBD2 (5 bases). Per germline, CDR1 DFQATT and CDR2 SNEGSKA (reference sequence). The CDR3 runs 16 residues. Trimming pared 0 bases from V and 3 bases from J, leaving 18 bases between. CDR3 sequence: CSARDLGGRHFYEQYF. The DNA of the CDR3 is TGCAGTGCTAGAGATTTGGGCGGGCGGCACTTCTACGAGCAGTACTTC.

The chain combines TRBV9 with TRBJ2-1, with 8 bases lining up with TRBD2. The germline gives CDR1 SGDLS, CDR2 YYNGEE. There are 16 residues in the CDR3. The junction had 7 bases not matched to a gene; V was cut back by 0 bases and J by 5 bases. The CDR3 coding sequence is TGTGCCAGCAGCGTAGGGATGGTAGCGGGGCACAATGAGCAGTTCTTC. This translates into CASSVGMVAGHNEQFF.

A few counts support this clonotype. The chain couples TRBV5-5 to TRBJ1-3; 8 bases are shared with TRBD1. This CDR3 is 16 amino acids long. Trimming at V came to 0 bases and at J to 2 bases, leaving 4 bases not matched to a gene. Germline CDR1 and CDR2: SGHKS and YYEKEE (reference sequence). DNA for the CDR3: TGTGCCAGCAGCTTGGACCAGGGGGCGGCTGGAAACACCATATATTTT. It translates to CASSLDQGAAGNTIYF.

This clonotype was counted many times. The rearrangement joins TRBV11-2 to TRBJ2-5; D may be TRBD1 or TRBD2 (5 bases each). With 5 bases removed from V and 4 bases from J, the gap between germline ends came to 14 bases. The CDR3 consists of 14 residues. CDR1 and CDR2 (germline): SGHAT, FQNNGV. The CDR3 is CASSQQVGGETQYF. The CDR3 coding sequence is TGTGCCAGCAGCCAACAGGTTGGAGGAGAGACCCAGTACTTC.

This sequence joins TRBV12-3 or TRBV12-4 and TRBJ2-1; D gene unclear. The CDR3 is 12 residues long. Trimming left V 3 bases short and J 12 bases short, with 12 bases between. CDR3 region: CASSFAELGQFF. The CDR3 nucleotides are TGTGCCAGCAGTTTCGCTGAGCTTGGGCAGTTCTTC.

This clonotype was picked up a small number of times. V is TRBV5-1 and J is TRBJ1-1; D is undetermined. The CDR3 length is 14 residues. V was cut by 7 bases and J by 6 bases, with 19 bases left in between. Germline lookup yields CDR1 SGHRS and CDR2 YFSETQ. CDR3 region: CASGFRAADAEAFF. The CDR3 nucleotides are TGCGCCAGCGGTTTCCGGGCGGCGGATGCTGAAGCTTTCTTT.

The chain employs TRBV29-1 and TRBJ2-3, with a weak D call TRBD1 (5 bases). V was shortened by 0 bases and J by 0 bases, with 10 bases between the two germline ends. This CDR3 spans 15 amino acids. From germline, CDR1 is SQVTM and CDR2 ANQGSEA. The DNA for the CDR3 is TGCAGCGTTGAAGAGGCCGGACAAAGCACAGATACGCAGTATTTT. Amino acids: CSVEEAGQSTDTQYF.

Notes on this clonotype: This may arise from a read error, as a much more abundant clone is one base away. This chain joins TRBV20-1 and TRBJ2-1; 9 positions match TRBD1. Looked up from germline, CDR1 is DFQATT and CDR2 is SNEGSKA (reference sequence). This CDR3 comprises 14 residues. The CDR3: CGARPGTGNNEQFF. The CDR3 DNA reads TGCGGTGCAAGACCCGGGACAGGGAACAATGAGCAGTTCTTC.

The table lists this clonotype with a few counts. The CDR3 DNA is TGTGCCAGCAGCGCCGAGGGGGGAGATACGCAGTATTTT. Translating gives CASSAEGGDTQYF. This sequence joins TRBV5-4 and TRBJ2-3; D may be TRBD1 or TRBD2 (6 bases each). Germline CDR1 SGHNT, CDR2 YYREEE (reference sequence). The length of the CDR3 is 13 residues. V lost 4 bases and J lost 5, with 11 bases in between.

The chain recombines TRBV30 with TRBJ2-5, with 8 bases fitting TRBD1. CDR1 is GTSNPN and CDR2 is SVGIG in the germline V gene (reference sequence). This CDR3 is 13 amino acids long. The trim removed 2 bases at V and 5 bases at J, leaving 4 bases unmatched. The CDR3 protein is CAWSMDRVETQYF. For the CDR3, the DNA is TGTGCCTGGAGTATGGACAGGGTGGAGACCCAGTACTTC.

V is TRBV2 and J is TRBJ2-1; D unresolved. CDR1 is SNHLY and CDR2 is FYNNEI in the germline V gene. Deletions cut 6 bases from V and 8 bases from J, with 11 bases between. The CDR3 extends over 12 amino acids. CDR3 sequence: CASRGEGDEQFF. The CDR3, as DNA: TGTGCCAGCAGGGGCGAAGGCGATGAGCAGTTCTTC.

This clonotype was counted between two and nine times. The chain employs TRBV20-1 and TRBJ1-2, with D uncertain. This CDR3 is 14 amino acids long. The V gene's germline CDR1 is DFQATT and CDR2 SNEGSKA (reference sequence). Between the trimmed V and J ends, which lost 3 bases and 0 bases, there was a span of 11 bases. The CDR3 sequence is CSASGHIANYGYTF. In DNA, the CDR3 is TGCAGTGCTAGCGGCCACATAGCTAACTATGGCTACACCTTC.

The V call is TRBV25-1, the J call TRBJ1-1; TRBD1 might be the D (5 bases). Per germline, CDR1 MGHDK and CDR2 SYGVNS. The CDR3 is 15 residues long. The V end was cut by 6 bases, the J end by 5 bases, with 19 bases between. The DNA for the CDR3 is TGTGCCAGCAGGGGCATTGTCGGGGACGGTACTGAAGCTTTCTTT. It specifies CASRGIVGDGTEAFF.

In its sample, this clonotype was seen many times. V is TRBV4-3 and J is TRBJ1-1, with D perhaps TRBD1 (6 bases). V shed 4 bases and J shed 0 bases, with 9 bases lying between them. The germline gives CDR1 LGHNA, CDR2 YSLEER. CDR3 length: 14 amino acids. CDR3 residues: CASSRGGVNTEAFF. In nucleotides, the CDR3 is TGCGCCAGCAGCCGAGGGGGGGTGAACACTGAAGCTTTCTTT.

The V and J genes are TRBV28 and TRBJ1-1; D not resolved. CDR1 is MDHEN and CDR2 is SYDVKM in the germline V gene. The CDR3 has 12 residues. V dropped 3 bases and J dropped 8 bases, with 10 bases sitting between them. CDR3 nucleotide sequence: TGTGCCAGCAGTTTTCGTCCGGAAGAAGCTTTCTTT. Translation gives CASSFRPEEAFF.

The chain couples TRBV5-1 to TRBJ2-5; 14 bases fit TRBD2. Germline values: CDR1 SGHRS, CDR2 YFSETQ. V lost 4 bases, J lost 0 bases, and 17 bases stayed unmatched. CDR3 length: 21 amino acids. The CDR3 region has the DNA TGCGCCAGCAGCGCACCCGGTGAGGGGACTAGCGGGGGATGGTACCAAGAGACCCAGTACTTC. Its translation is CASSAPGEGTSGGWYQETQYF.

V gene TRBV7-9 combines with J gene TRBJ2-7, with 10 bases fitting TRBD1. In germline, CDR1 is SEHNR, CDR2 FQNEAQ (reference sequence). The CDR3 is made up of 15 amino acids. V gave up 6 bases and J gave up 6 bases; unmatched junction bases: 11. Here the CDR3 reads CASRTVGTGAREQYF. CDR3 coding DNA: TGTGCCAGCAGAACGGTAGGGACAGGGGCCCGCGAGCAGTACTTC.

This clonotype was counted only a few times. The chain carries TRBV7-2 and TRBJ2-1; TRBD2 agrees at 11 bases. CDR1 is SGHTA, CDR2 FQGNSA, per germline. This CDR3 is built from 16 residues. J lost 6 bases, V lost 6 bases, and 10 bases had no gene match. CDR3 protein: CASSYTGTSGVNEQFF. The CDR3 coding sequence is TGTGCCAGCAGTTATACCGGGACTAGCGGAGTCAATGAGCAGTTCTTC.

This clonotype occurred many times. The CDR3 DNA is TGCAGTGCTAGAGATTCGGTCACAGATACGCAGTATTTT. Its protein product is CSARDSVTDTQYF. The chain couples TRBV20-1 to TRBJ2-3, with D unclear. Per the germline V gene, CDR1 is DFQATT and CDR2 is SNEGSKA (reference sequence). The CDR3 sequence is 13 residues long. The ends were cut back, 0 bases at V and 2 bases at J, with 6 bases in the middle.

The sample holds many counts of this clonotype. J is TRBJ1-1 and V is TRBV5-1; no clear D. CDR3 size: 19 residues. Trimming took 4 bases from V and 0 from J, leaving 25 bases between them. Germline-derived CDR1 and CDR2 are SGHRS and YFSETQ. CDR3 sequence (DNA): TGCGCCAGCAGCCCGGAAGGTCGGCGGGCCCTTTCAATGAACACTGAAGCTTTCTTT. The encoded protein is CASSPEGRRALSMNTEAFF.

This clonotype has a handful of counts. The V gene is TRBV4-2, the J gene TRBJ2-5; 13 nucleotides match TRBD2. Losses at the gene ends were 5 bases for V and 5 bases for J; bases not matched to a gene: 8. Germline V lookup: CDR1 LGHNA, CDR2 YNFKEQ. The CDR3 runs to 16 residues. The CDR3 coding sequence is TGTGCCAGCAGCATAGGGACTAGCGGGAACACGGAGACCCAGTACTTC. It encodes CASSIGTSGNTETQYF.

V and J are TRBV28 and TRBJ2-1, with no clear D. The CDR3 consists of 15 residues. V was shortened by 2 bases and J by 3 bases, with 11 bases between the two germline ends. Germline-derived CDR1 and CDR2 are MDHEN and SYDVKM. CDR3 loop: CASSLLNSLYNEQFF. The CDR3 DNA is TGTGCCAGCAGTTTACTGAACAGCCTCTACAATGAGCAGTTCTTC.

This sequence joins TRBV5-1 and TRBJ2-1; 12 bases agree with TRBD2. The CDR3 loop spans 16 amino acids. V lost 4 bases, J lost 8 bases, and 10 bases stayed unmatched. Germline loops: CDR1 SGHRS, CDR2 YFSETQ. CDR3 in amino acids: CASSALAGGHSDEQFF. The CDR3 nucleotides are TGCGCCAGCAGCGCCCTAGCGGGAGGGCATTCGGATGAGCAGTTCTTC. Filled out from reference TRBV5-1 and TRBJ2-1, the complete variable domain reads KAGVTQTPRYLIKTRGQQVTLSCSPISGHRSVSWYQQTPGQGLQFLFEYFSETQRNKGNFPGRFSGRQFSNSRSEMNVSTLELGDSALYLCASSALAGGHSDEQFFGPGTRLTVL.

The CDR3 spells CASSISGRASETQYF. The CDR3 DNA follows: TGTGCCAGCAGCATTAGCGGGAGGGCCTCGGAGACCCAGTACTTC. The chain employs TRBV12-3 or TRBV12-4 and TRBJ2-5, with TRBD2 matching over 11 bases. The CDR3 loop spans 15 amino acids. Trimming removed 6 bases from V and 5 bases from J; junction bases left unmatched: 8.

This clonotype showed up just a few times. This rearrangement joins TRBV2 to TRBJ2-2, with a weak D call TRBD1 (5 bases). The CDR3 length is 12 residues. Trimming stripped 11 bases from V and 6 bases from J, with 13 bases between. Per the germline V gene, CDR1 is SNHLY and CDR2 is FYNNEI. The chain's CDR3 is CAGHRVAGELFF. CDR3 bases: TGTGCCGGACATAGGGTTGCCGGGGAGCTGTTTTTT. Full variable domain (remainder filled in from reference TRBV2 and TRBJ2-2): EPEVTQTPSHQVTQMGQEVILRCVPISNHLYFYWYRQILGQKVEFLVSFYNNEISEKSEIFDDQFSVERPDGSNFTLKIRSTKLEDSAMYFCAGHRVAGELFFGEGSRLTVL.

This clonotype was seen many times. This rearrangement joins TRBV12-3 or TRBV12-4 to TRBJ1-5; TRBD1 might be the D (5 bases). The CDR3 totals 13 residues. V dropped 7 bases and J dropped 4 bases, with 11 bases sitting between them. CDR3 amino acids: CASTPGGNQPQHF. CDR3 DNA sequence: TGTGCCAGCACCCCGGGGGGGAATCAGCCCCAGCATTTT.

This clonotype turned up a few times. V gene TRBV4-3 combines with J gene TRBJ2-2; a weak D match, TRBD1 (5 bases). CDR1 LGHNA and CDR2 YSLEER come from the germline V gene. The length of the CDR3 is 15 residues. Trimming pared 0 bases from V and 4 bases from J, leaving 9 bases between. The CDR3 DNA reads as TGCGCCAGCAGCCAAGATGGACAAATCACCGGGGAGCTGTTTTTT. Translating gives CASSQDGQITGELFF.